This T cell receptor (beta chain) appears in the sequencing data of a study of blood T cell repertoires in COVID-19. Background on the study: Donors in the United States, Italy and Spain gave samples during acute or convalescent COVID-19.

Libraries were prepared by immunoSEQ multiplex PCR; TCRdb keeps only in-frame clonotypes and omits some of them. In the table there are 380,000 or so clones, about four fifths of which are singletons. Germline loops: CDR1 SGHVS, CDR2 FNYEAQ. V was clipped by 6 bases and J by 0 bases, with 15 bases between them. CDR3 length: 16 amino acids. The specimen was peripheral blood. The TCR was taken from a human donor with acute or convalescent COVID-19. The donor label of this sample is uncertain. The chain is built from TRBV7-6 and TRBJ2-4; D might be TRBD2 (6 bases). As DNA, the CDR3 is TGTGCCAGCAGGCTATGGGGGGTCTTAGCCAAAAACATTCAGTACTTC. Translating it yields CASRLWGVLAKNIQYF. The complete variable domain, with remaining parts taken from reference TRBV7-6 and TRBJ2-4, reads GAGVSQSPRYKVTKRGQDVALRCDPISGHVSLYWYRQALGQGPEFLTYFNYEAQQDKSGLPNDRFSAERPEGSISTLTIQRTEQRDSAMYRCASRLWGVLAKNIQYFGAGTRLSVL.